The entry below describes one T cell receptor beta chain. The record originates from a study of blood T cells in healthy people across ages. The authors ran a second PCR of 7 to 11 cycles using a sample-barcoded 5' primer and a J-beta primer mix. A single record per CDR3 protein comes from TCRdb applying MiXCR to the 5' RACE reads. The sample gives hundreds of thousands of distinct CDR3 sequences, about 54% of which show up once; more than 35% is in the top ten. CDR3 length: 13 amino acids. Germline V lookup: CDR1 SGHTA, CDR2 FQGNSA. Trimming cost V 6 bases and J 11 bases, with 19 bases left between them.

The chain joins TRBV7-2 to TRBJ2-5; D may be TRBD2 (6 bases). The sequence was obtained from a man aged 55 to 70 in good health. Sequenced input: blood. CDR3 amino acids: CASREGGYNEQYF. CDR3 nucleotide sequence: TGTGCCAGCAGGGAGGGTGGGTACAATGAGCAGTACTTC.